This TCR beta chain was observed in a study of CD8 T cells in ankylosing spondylitis. Study results and limitations: Certain motif variants had earlier been reported in reactive arthritis synovial fluid and blood. Characteristic, it appeared, of ankylosing spondylitis blood was a TCR beta motif of fewer than 10 highly homologous variants. Disease-linked clones bore a CD8+ phenotype, appearing relatively rarely in peripheral blood.

CDR1 and CDR2 from the germline V gene are SGHDT and YYEEEE. The CDR3 sequence is 15 residues long. With 3 bases removed from V and 0 bases from J, the gap between germline ends came to 12 bases. Quantitative 5'-RACE was performed with molecular barcodes, and it yielded the TCR beta libraries. TCRdb itself ran the 5' RACE reads through MiXCR, one entry per CDR3 protein. Of fewer than 650,000 distinct CDR3 sequences listed, approximately 12% were seen once; the top ten hold about 6.5%. Only a few counts were recorded for this clonotype. The target antigen is unknown. This receptor was taken from a male donor with ankylosing spondylitis. The chain recombines TRBV5-6 with TRBJ1-1; D is perhaps TRBD1 (6 bases). Sequencing was performed on blood, either unsorted or a sorted T cell fraction (not recorded which). CDR3: CASSYQGGLNTEAFF. The DNA of the CDR3 is TGTGCCAGCAGCTACCAAGGGGGACTGAACACTGAAGCTTTCTTT.